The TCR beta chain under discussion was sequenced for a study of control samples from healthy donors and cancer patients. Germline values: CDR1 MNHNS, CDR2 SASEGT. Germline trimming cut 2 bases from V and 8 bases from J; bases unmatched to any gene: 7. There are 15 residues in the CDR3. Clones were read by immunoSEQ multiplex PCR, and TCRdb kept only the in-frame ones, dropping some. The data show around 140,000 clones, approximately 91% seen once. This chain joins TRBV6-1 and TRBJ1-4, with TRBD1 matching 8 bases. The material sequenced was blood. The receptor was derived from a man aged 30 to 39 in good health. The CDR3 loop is CASSEPGGGVEKLFF. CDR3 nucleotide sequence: TGTGCCAGCAGTGAACCAGGGGGCGGCGTCGAAAAACTGTTTTTT.